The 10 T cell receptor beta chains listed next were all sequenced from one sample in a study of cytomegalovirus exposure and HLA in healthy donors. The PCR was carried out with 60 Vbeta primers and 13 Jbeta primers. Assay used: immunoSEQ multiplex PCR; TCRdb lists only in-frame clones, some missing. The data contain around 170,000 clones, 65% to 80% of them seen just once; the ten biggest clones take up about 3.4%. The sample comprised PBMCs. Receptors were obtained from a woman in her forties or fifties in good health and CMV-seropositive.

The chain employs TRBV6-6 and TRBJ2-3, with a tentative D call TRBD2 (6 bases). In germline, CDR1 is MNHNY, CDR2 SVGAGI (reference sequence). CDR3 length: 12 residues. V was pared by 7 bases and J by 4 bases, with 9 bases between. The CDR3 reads CASNPGADTQYF. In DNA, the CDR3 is TGTGCCAGCAATCCGGGGGCAGATACGCAGTATTTT.

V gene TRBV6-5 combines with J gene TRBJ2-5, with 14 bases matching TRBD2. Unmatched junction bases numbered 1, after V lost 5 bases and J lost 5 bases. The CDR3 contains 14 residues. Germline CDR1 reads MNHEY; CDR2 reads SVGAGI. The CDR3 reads CASSRLAGGETQYF. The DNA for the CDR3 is TGTGCCAGCAGTCGACTAGCGGGAGGGGAGACCCAGTACTTC.

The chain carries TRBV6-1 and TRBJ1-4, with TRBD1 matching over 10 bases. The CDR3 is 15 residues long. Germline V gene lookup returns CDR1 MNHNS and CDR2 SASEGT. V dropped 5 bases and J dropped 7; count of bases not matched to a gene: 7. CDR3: CASSNMGQGPEKLFF. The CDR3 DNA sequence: TGTGCCAGCAGTAATATGGGACAGGGGCCTGAAAAACTGTTTTTT.

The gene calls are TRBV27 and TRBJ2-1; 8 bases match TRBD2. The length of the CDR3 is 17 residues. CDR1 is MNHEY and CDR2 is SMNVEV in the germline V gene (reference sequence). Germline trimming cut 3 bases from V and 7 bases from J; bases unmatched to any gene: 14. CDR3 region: CASSLGLGTRFGNEQFF. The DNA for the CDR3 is TGTGCCAGCAGTTTGGGGCTCGGGACTAGGTTTGGGAATGAGCAGTTCTTC.

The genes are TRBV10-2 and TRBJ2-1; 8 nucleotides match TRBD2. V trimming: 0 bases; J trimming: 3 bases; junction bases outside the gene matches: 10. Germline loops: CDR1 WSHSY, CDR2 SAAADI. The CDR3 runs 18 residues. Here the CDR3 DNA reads TGCGCCAGCAGTGAGTCGACACATACTAGCGGATACTACAATGAGCAGTTCTTC. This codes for CASSESTHTSGYYNEQFF.

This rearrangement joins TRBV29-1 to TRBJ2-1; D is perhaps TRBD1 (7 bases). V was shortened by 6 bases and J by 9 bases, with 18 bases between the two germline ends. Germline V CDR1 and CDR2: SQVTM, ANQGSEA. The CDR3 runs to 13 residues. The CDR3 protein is CSVDKTQGGEQFF. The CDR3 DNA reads TGCAGCGTAGATAAAACCCAGGGGGGTGAGCAGTTCTTC.

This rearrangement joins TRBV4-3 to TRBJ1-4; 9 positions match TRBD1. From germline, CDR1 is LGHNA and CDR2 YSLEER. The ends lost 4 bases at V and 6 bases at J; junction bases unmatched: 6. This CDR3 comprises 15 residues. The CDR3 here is CASSRFTGGYEKLFF. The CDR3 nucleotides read TGCGCCAGCAGCCGATTTACAGGGGGCTATGAAAAACTGTTTTTT.

The CDR3 loop is CASSRTGGNTEAFF. The CDR3 coding sequence is TGTGCCAGCAGCCGTACAGGGGGGAACACTGAAGCTTTCTTT. The chain carries TRBV7-3 and TRBJ1-1; TRBD1 aligns across 8 bases. In germline, CDR1 is SGHTA, CDR2 FQGTGA. V lost 5 bases, J lost 1 base, and 3 bases stayed unmatched. CDR3 length equals 14 residues.

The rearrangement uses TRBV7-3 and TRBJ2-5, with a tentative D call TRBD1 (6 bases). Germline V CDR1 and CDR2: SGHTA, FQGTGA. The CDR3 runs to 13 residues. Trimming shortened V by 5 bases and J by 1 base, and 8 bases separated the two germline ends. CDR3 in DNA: TGTGCCAGCAGCCCAGGGGCCCAAGAGACCCAGTACTTC. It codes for CASSPGAQETQYF. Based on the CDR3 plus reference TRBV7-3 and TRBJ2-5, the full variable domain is GAGVSQTPSNKVTEKGKYVELRCDPISGHTALYWYRQSLGQGPEFLIYFQGTGAADDSGLPNDRFFAVRPEGSVSTLKIQRTERGDSAVYLCASSPGAQETQYFGPGTRLLVL.

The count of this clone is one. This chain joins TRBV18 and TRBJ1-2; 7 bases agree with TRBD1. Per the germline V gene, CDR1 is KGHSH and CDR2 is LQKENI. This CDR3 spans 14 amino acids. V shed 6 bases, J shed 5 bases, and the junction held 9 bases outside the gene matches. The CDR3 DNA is TGTGCCAGCTCCAACTCCGGGACAGATTATGGCTACACCTTC. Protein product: CASSNSGTDYGYTF.